This T cell receptor (beta chain) originates from a study of T-cell reconstitution after alpha-beta-depleted transplantation in children. CDR3 size: 15 residues. With 2 bases clipped from V and 8 bases from J, the junction kept 12 bases outside the gene matches. Germline values: CDR1 GTSNPN, CDR2 SVGIG (reference sequence). Unique molecular identifiers were built into the TCRbeta library. TCRdb re-derived calls from the PCR reads in MiXCR, one entry per CDR3 protein. The table has roughly 100,000 distinct CDR3 sequences, roughly 8% seen once. This clonotype was seen many times. The rearrangement links TRBV30 to TRBJ2-1; 7 bases are shared with TRBD2. This TCR was sampled from a human donor who donated a stem cell graft to a child with congenital amegakaryocytic thrombocytopenia. The sample in question was PBMCs from the stem cell graft donor, obtained from the stem cell graft. The CDR3 here is CAWSRLLTSEDEQFF. The CDR3 DNA reads TGTGCCTGGAGTCGTCTCCTCACTAGCGAGGATGAGCAGTTCTTC.